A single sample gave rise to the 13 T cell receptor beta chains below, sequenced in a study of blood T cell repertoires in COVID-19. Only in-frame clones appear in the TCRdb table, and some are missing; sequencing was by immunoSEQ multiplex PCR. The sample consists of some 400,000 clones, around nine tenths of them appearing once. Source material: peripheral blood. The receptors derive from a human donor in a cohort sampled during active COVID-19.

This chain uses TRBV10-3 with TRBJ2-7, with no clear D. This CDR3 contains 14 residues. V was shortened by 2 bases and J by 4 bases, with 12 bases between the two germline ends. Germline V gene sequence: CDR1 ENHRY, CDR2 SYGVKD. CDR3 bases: TGTGCCATCAGTGAGCTTTTCCCAACTTACGAGCAGTACTTC. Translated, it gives CAISELFPTYEQYF.

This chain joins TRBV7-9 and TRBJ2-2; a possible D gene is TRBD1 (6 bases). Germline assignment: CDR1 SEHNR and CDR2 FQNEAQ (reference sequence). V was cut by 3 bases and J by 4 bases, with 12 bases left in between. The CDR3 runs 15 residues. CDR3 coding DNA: TGTGCCAGCAGCTTCCAACAGGGTGCCACCGGGGAGCTGTTTTTT. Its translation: CASSFQQGATGELFF.

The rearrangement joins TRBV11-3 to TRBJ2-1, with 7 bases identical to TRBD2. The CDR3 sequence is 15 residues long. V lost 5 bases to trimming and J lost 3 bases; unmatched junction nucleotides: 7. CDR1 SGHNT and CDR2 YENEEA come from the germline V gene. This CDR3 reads CASSPGTTNYNEQFF. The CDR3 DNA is TGTGCCAGCAGCCCAGGGACTACCAACTACAATGAGCAGTTCTTC.

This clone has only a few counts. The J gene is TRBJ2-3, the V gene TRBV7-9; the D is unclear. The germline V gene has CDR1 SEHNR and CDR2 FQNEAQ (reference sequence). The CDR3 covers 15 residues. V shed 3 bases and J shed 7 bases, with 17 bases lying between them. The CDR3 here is CASSLHWKEPYTQYF. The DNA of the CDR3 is TGTGCCAGCAGCTTGCACTGGAAGGAGCCGTATACGCAGTATTTT.

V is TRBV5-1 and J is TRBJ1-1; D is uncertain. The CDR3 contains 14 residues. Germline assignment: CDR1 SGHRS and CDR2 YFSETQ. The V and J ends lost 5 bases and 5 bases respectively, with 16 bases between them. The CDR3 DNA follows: TGCGCCAGCAGAATGGGTCCGGGTTCGACTGAAGCTTTCTTT. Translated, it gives CASRMGPGSTEAFF.

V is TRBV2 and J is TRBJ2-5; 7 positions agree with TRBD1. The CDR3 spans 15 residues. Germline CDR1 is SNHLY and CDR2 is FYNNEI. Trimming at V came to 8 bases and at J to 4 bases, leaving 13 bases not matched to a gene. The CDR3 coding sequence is TGTGCCAGCCGGATTACAGGGGCCCACGGAGAGACCCAGTACTTC. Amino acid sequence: CASRITGAHGETQYF.

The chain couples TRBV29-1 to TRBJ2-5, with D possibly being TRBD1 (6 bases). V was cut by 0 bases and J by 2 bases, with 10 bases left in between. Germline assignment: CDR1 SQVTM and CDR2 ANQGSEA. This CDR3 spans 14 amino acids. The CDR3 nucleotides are TGCAGCGTTGAAGAGGGGACAAGGCAAGAGACCCAGTACTTC. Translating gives CSVEEGTRQETQYF.

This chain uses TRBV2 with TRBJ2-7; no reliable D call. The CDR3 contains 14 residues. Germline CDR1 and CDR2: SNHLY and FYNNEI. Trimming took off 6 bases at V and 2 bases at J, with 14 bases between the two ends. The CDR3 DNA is TGTGCCAGCAGCGGTATAGAAAGTGCCTACGAGCAGTACTTC. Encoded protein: CASSGIESAYEQYF.

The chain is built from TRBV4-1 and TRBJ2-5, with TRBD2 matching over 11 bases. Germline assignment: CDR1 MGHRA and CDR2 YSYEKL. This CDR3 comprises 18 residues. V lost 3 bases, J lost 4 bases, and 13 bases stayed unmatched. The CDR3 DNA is TGCGCCAGCAGCCAGTGGACTAGCGGGTCCGTTGGGTTAGAGACCCAGTACTTC. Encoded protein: CASSQWTSGSVGLETQYF.

In nucleotides, the CDR3 is TGTGCCTGGAGTTTCTCGAGTAGCGACGAGCAGTACTTC. This encodes CAWSFSSSDEQYF. This sequence joins TRBV30 and TRBJ2-7; TRBD2 might be the D (5 bases). CDR1 and CDR2 from the germline V gene are GTSNPN and SVGIG (reference sequence). Trimming removed 2 bases at V and 5 bases at J, with 13 bases between. This CDR3 region has 13 residues. Looking up the rest from reference TRBV30 and TRBJ2-7 gives the full variable domain: SQTIHQWPATLVQPVGSPLSLECTVEGTSNPNLYWYRQAAGRGLQLLFYSVGIGQISSEVPQNLSASRPQDRQFILSSKKLLLSDSGFYLCAWSFSSSDEQYFGPGTRLTVT.

CDR3 nucleotide sequence: TGTGCCAGCAGTTACTCTGGGGGCGGGACCGGGGAGCTGTTTTTT. Amino acid sequence: CASSYSGGGTGELFF. The chain employs TRBV6-5 and TRBJ2-2, with D tentatively TRBD1 (6 bases). Germline lookup yields CDR1 MNHEY and CDR2 SVGAGI. The CDR3 has 15 amino acids. Trimming pared 0 bases from V and 5 bases from J, leaving 10 bases between.

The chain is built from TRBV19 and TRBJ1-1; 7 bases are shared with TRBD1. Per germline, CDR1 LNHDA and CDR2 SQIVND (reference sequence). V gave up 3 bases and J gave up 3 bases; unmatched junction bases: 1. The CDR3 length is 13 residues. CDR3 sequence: CASSITGDTEAFF. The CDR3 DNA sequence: TGTGCCAGTAGTATTACAGGGGACACTGAAGCTTTCTTT.

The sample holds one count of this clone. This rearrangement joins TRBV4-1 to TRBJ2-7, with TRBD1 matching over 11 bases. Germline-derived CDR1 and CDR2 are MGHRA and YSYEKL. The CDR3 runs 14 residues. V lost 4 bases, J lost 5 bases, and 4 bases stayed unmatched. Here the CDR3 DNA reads TGCGCCAGCAGCCGTCCGGGACAGGGGGACGAGCAGTACTTC. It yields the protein CASSRPGQGDEQYF.